The entry that follows covers one T cell receptor beta chain sequence. Antigen unknown. The data originate from a study of immune cell composition in non-small cell lung cancer. Looked up from germline, CDR1 is SEHNR and CDR2 is FQNEAQ (reference sequence). Trimming removed 2 bases from V and 3 bases from J; junction bases left unmatched: 14. This CDR3 spans 19 amino acids. Overall study results and limits: Clones >0.5% enriched in tumour were rarer in adenocarcinoma (roughly 33%) than squamous (about 80%). Tumour-reactive clones were not shown to match dominant in vivo tumour clones.

The repertoire was sequenced with immunoSEQ multiplex PCR; TCRdb's copy has only in-frame clones and lacks some. Among about 5,000 clones listed, roughly four fifths were seen once. Sequenced: lung tumor tissue. The chain has TRBV7-9 and TRBJ2-3; 10 bases map to TRBD1. The receptor was isolated from a human donor with non-small cell lung cancer. The CDR3 reads CASSLPKIPDRGKTDTQYF. The CDR3, as DNA: TGTGCCAGCAGCTTACCCAAAATACCGGACAGGGGGAAAACAGATACGCAGTATTTT.